The sequence of this T cell receptor (beta chain) was determined in a study of human thymus T cells. Study observations and caveats: Usage of V and J genes appeared biased in thymic and blood repertoires.

For this clone: Its antigen is still unknown.

TCRdb keeps only in-frame clones here, not all; method: immunoSEQ multiplex PCR. The sample records just over 45,000 clones, approximately 95% being singletons. The sample donors, healthy Finnish infants, were having corrective surgery for congenital heart defects. A roughly 0.45-1 mL peripheral blood aliquot was taken intraoperatively from four of eight donors. No fixed cell number was used; all available blood leukocytes supplied DNA. V lost 0 bases and J lost 3; bases outside the gene matches: 7. The CDR3 is made up of 17 amino acids. CDR1 SGHRS and CDR2 YFSETQ come from the germline V gene. Sample: blood. The V call is TRBV5-1, the J call TRBJ2-3, with TRBD2 matching 10 bases. The source of this sequence is a girl under two years old with a congenital heart defect but otherwise immunologically healthy. DNA of the CDR3: TGCGCCAGCAGCTTGGGGCTAGCGGGAGTGGGAACAGATACGCAGTATTTT. Protein sequence: CASSLGLAGVGTDTQYF. The full variable domain, rest sourced from reference TRBV5-1 and TRBJ2-3, is KAGVTQTPRYLIKTRGQQVTLSCSPISGHRSVSWYQQTPGQGLQFLFEYFSETQRNKGNFPGRFSGRQFSNSRSEMNVSTLELGDSALYLCASSLGLAGVGTDTQYFGPGTRLTVL.